Shown below are 12 T cell receptor beta chains from a single sample sequenced in a study of radiation and T cells in renal cell carcinoma. Specified time point: blood 2 weeks post-SBRT. Treatment indicated: 15 Gy SBRT to primary tumor, nephrectomy 4 weeks later. The assay was immunoSEQ multiplex PCR, and TCRdb's table has in-frame clones only and misses some. Among about 130,000 clones listed, roughly four fifths were seen once. Sequenced here: blood, sampled from a patient whose treatment included radiotherapy and nephrectomy. The receptors were gathered from a woman aged 55-69 years with renal cell carcinoma.

The table lists this clone with a count of one. The V call is TRBV19, the J call TRBJ1-1, with D hard to call. Germline V gene sequence: CDR1 LNHDA, CDR2 SQIVND (reference sequence). Deletions cut 3 bases from V and 4 bases from J, with 12 bases between. The CDR3 has 14 amino acids. The CDR3 nucleotides are TGTGCCAGTAGTATGAGAGGTACGGGCACTGAAGCTTTCTTT. Translation gives CASSMRGTGTEAFF.

This clone has just one count. The chain recombines TRBV6-1 with TRBJ2-5, with TRBD1 matching 7 bases. V shed 6 bases and J 5 bases; nucleotides not matched to a gene: 6. Germline CDR1 and CDR2: MNHNS and SASEGT. The CDR3 sequence is 13 residues long. CDR3 sequence (DNA): TGTGCCAGCAGCCCACAGGGGCGGGAGACCCAGTACTTC. Translation gives CASSPQGRETQYF.

J is TRBJ1-1 and V is TRBV27, with D possibly TRBD1 on 6 matching bases. The CDR3 contains 16 residues. V was cut by 3 bases and J by 5 bases, with 19 bases left in between. Per germline, CDR1 MNHEY and CDR2 SMNVEV (reference sequence). The CDR3 sequence: CASSFPPHRVGTEAFF. The CDR3 DNA is TGTGCCAGCAGTTTCCCCCCTCACAGGGTCGGGACTGAAGCTTTCTTT.

This chain connects TRBV6-1 to TRBJ1-1; a possible D gene is TRBD1 (6 bases). CDR3 length equals 15 residues. The V end lost 1 base, the J end lost 0 bases, and 9 bases lay between the germline ends. CDR1 is MNHNS and CDR2 is SASEGT in the germline V gene. The CDR3, as DNA: TGTGCCAGCAGTGAAGGAGGACAGATGAACACTGAAGCTTTCTTT. As protein: CASSEGGQMNTEAFF.

V usage is TRBV7-6 and J usage is TRBJ2-7; D not resolved. Trimming took 5 bases from V and 2 from J, leaving 19 bases between them. The CDR3 loop spans 16 amino acids. Germline CDR1 is SGHVS and CDR2 is FNYEAQ. The CDR3 DNA is TGTGCCAGCAGCCCTGTTCCGGGCCATACTACCTACGAGCAGTACTTC. It translates to CASSPVPGHTTYEQYF.

This sequence joins TRBV6-1 and TRBJ1-3, with D possibly TRBD1 on 5 matching bases. This CDR3 comprises 18 residues. Germline V gives CDR1 MNHNS, CDR2 SASEGT. V lost 1 base and J lost 2, with 18 bases in between. This CDR3 is CASSEGRKGLVPGNTIYF. CDR3 bases: TGTGCCAGCAGTGAAGGACGGAAGGGACTCGTGCCTGGAAACACCATATATTTT.

This CDR3 is CASSSGTARGSTQYF. DNA of the CDR3: TGTGCCAGCAGTTCTGGGACAGCCCGTGGTTCTACGCAGTATTTT. The chain is built from TRBV6-5 and TRBJ2-3, with 7 bases fitting TRBD1. The CDR3 length is 15 residues. J gave up 8 bases and V 4 bases, and 12 bases lay outside the gene matches. CDR1 is MNHEY and CDR2 is SVGAGI in the germline V gene.

The rearrangement links TRBV5-1 to TRBJ1-4; D is undetermined. The CDR3 has 14 residues. Germline V gene data show CDR1 as SGHRS and CDR2 as YFSETQ. Trimming shortened V by 2 bases and J by 0 bases, and 5 bases separated the two germline ends. CDR3 region: CASSFGATNEKLFF. CDR3 in DNA: TGCGCCAGCAGCTTTGGTGCAACTAATGAAAAACTGTTTTTT.

V usage is TRBV2 and J usage is TRBJ2-2; possible D gene TRBD1, 6 bases. The length of the CDR3 is 16 residues. Between the trimmed V and J ends, which lost 6 bases and 0 bases, there was a span of 14 bases. CDR1 SNHLY and CDR2 FYNNEI come from the germline V gene. The CDR3 DNA reads TGTGCCAGCAGAGACACGGGACACGCGAACACCGGGGAGCTGTTTTTT. Protein product: CASRDTGHANTGELFF.

The V and J genes are TRBV28 and TRBJ2-4; 7 nucleotides line up with TRBD2. The ends lost 3 bases at V and 8 bases at J; junction bases unmatched: 7. The CDR3 contains 14 residues. Germline values: CDR1 MDHEN, CDR2 SYDVKM. This CDR3 reads CASSFGGGTDIQYF. The DNA for the CDR3 is TGTGCCAGCAGTTTCGGCGGGGGAACGGACATTCAGTACTTC.

The chain carries TRBV28 and TRBJ2-7, with a tentative D call TRBD1 (6 bases). The V gene's germline CDR1 is MDHEN and CDR2 SYDVKM. This CDR3 spans 14 amino acids. Trimming pared 8 bases from V and 2 bases from J, leaving 16 bases between. The CDR3 is CASERRGSTYEQYF. CDR3 in DNA: TGTGCCAGCGAACGCAGGGGCTCTACCTACGAGCAGTACTTC.

The chain carries TRBV15 and TRBJ1-2, with TRBD1 as a possible D gene (6 bases). V was shortened by 5 bases and J by 4 bases, with 11 bases between the two germline ends. CDR1 and CDR2 from the germline V gene are LNHNV and YYDKDF (reference sequence). This CDR3 comprises 13 residues. The CDR3 coding sequence is TGTGCCACCAGCCACAGGGATGCCTATGGCTACACCTTC. Translation: CATSHRDAYGYTF.